Listed below are T cell receptor beta chains from one sample, sequenced in a study of T-cell reconstitution after alpha-beta-depleted transplantation in children. In TCRdb, the PCR reads were re-called with MiXCR into one record per CDR3 protein. This table has approximately 4,300 distinct CDR3 sequences, roughly 12% appearing once. Material: PBMCs, mostly from graft donor cells, obtained 60 days after TCRalphabeta/CD19-depleted stem cell transplant. These receptors came from a male patient under 10 years old who had a stem cell transplant for acute lymphoblastic leukemia, so the T cells may come from the graft donor. The CDR3 runs from the conserved cysteine through the conserved F or W. A D gene is named only where the DNA matches it firmly. Clone size appears in some rows only: once, few, many, or a class for an expanded clone.

cdr3_length,d_call,clone_size,v_call,j_call,cdr3_aa,cdr3_nt
17,NA,NA,TRBV3-1,TRBJ2-6,CASSTTGPGFGANVLTF,TGTGCCAGCTCCACGACGGGTCCCGGTTTCGGGGCCAACGTCCTGACTTTC
16,NA,many,TRBV5-1,TRBJ2-5,CASSPNTRGARETQYF,TGCGCCAGCAGCCCGAATACTAGGGGGGCTCGAGAGACCCAGTACTTC
17,TRBD2,many,TRBV5-1,TRBJ2-4,CASSPSGLAGVRNIQYF,TGCGCCAGCAGCCCAAGCGGACTAGCGGGAGTTAGAAACATTCAGTACTTC
15,NA,many,TRBV24-1,TRBJ2-5,CATSRGRIDQETQYF,TGTGCCACCAGCCGCGGCAGAATAGACCAAGAGACCCAGTACTTC
16,NA,medium-sized,TRBV19,TRBJ2-1,CASSRVRGEKINEQFF,TGTGCCAGTAGCCGCGTGCGCGGGGAGAAGATAAATGAGCAGTTCTTC
12,NA,many,TRBV3-1,TRBJ2-7,CASSRSSYEQYF,TGTGCCAGCAGCCGGAGCTCCTACGAGCAGTACTTC
15,NA,medium-sized,TRBV20-1,TRBJ2-4,CSARGPRGSKNIQYF,TGCAGTGCTAGAGGGCCCCGAGGGTCCAAAAACATTCAGTACTTC
13,NA,medium-sized,TRBV20-1,TRBJ2-7,CSARGTYSYEQYF,TGCAGTGCTAGGGGGACGTACTCCTACGAGCAGTACTTC
14,NA,many,TRBV27,TRBJ1-4,CASSPLWVNEKLFF,TGTGCCAGCAGTCCCCTTTGGGTGAATGAAAAACTGTTTTTT
15,TRBD1,NA,TRBV5-4,TRBJ1-5,CASRSDRDGNQPQHF,TGTGCCAGCAGGAGTGACAGGGATGGCAATCAGCCCCAGCATTTT
15,NA,many,TRBV12-3/TRBV12-4,TRBJ1-1,CASSLYSGGGTEAFF,TGTGCCAGCAGTTTATACTCCGGGGGGGGCACTGAAGCTTTCTTT
15,NA,many,TRBV9,TRBJ2-1,CASSPLRGGINEQFF,TGTGCCAGCAGCCCACTGAGGGGGGGCATCAATGAGCAGTTCTTC
16,NA,medium-sized,TRBV5-1,TRBJ2-7,CASSLVAGTDLYEQYF,TGCGCCAGCAGCTTGGTCGCGGGCACGGACCTCTACGAGCAGTACTTC
16,NA,many,TRBV7-9,TRBJ1-5,CASSSYEGIGNQPQHF,TGTGCCAGCAGCTCCTACGAGGGTATCGGCAATCAGCCCCAGCATTTT
13,TRBD1,many,TRBV12-3/TRBV12-4,TRBJ2-5,CAIRPTGGETQYF,TGTGCCATCAGACCCACAGGGGGAGAGACCCAGTACTTC
14,TRBD1,many,TRBV9,TRBJ2-7,CASSARQGAVEQYF,TGTGCCAGCAGCGCCCGACAGGGGGCGGTGGAGCAGTACTTC
13,TRBD2,many,TRBV5-1,TRBJ2-7,CASSLGLAGFQYF,TGCGCCAGCAGCCTGGGACTAGCGGGATTTCAGTACTTC
12,NA,many,TRBV7-2,TRBJ2-1,CASSFSVNEQFF,TGTGCCAGCAGCTTTAGCGTGAATGAGCAGTTCTTC
16,NA,many,TRBV20-1,TRBJ2-2,CSARDVGPPNTGELFF,TGCAGTGCTAGAGATGTGGGGCCCCCGAACACCGGGGAGCTGTTTTTT
15,TRBD1,many,TRBV18,TRBJ2-7,CASSPRGQGLYEQYF,TGTGCCAGCTCACCACGGGGACAGGGCCTCTACGAGCAGTACTTC
14,NA,many,TRBV4-3,TRBJ2-2,CASSQHRVTGELFF,TGCGCCAGCAGCCAGCACAGGGTTACCGGGGAGCTGTTTTTT
12,NA,many,TRBV5-4,TRBJ2-5,CASSLQGETQYF,TGTGCCAGCAGCTTACAGGGAGAGACCCAGTACTTC
14,NA,medium-sized,TRBV5-1,TRBJ2-3,CASSLAGSTDTQYF,TGCGCCAGCAGCTTGGCGGGGAGCACAGATACGCAGTATTTT
14,NA,many,TRBV6-6,TRBJ1-6,CAAAAPPENSPLHF,TGTGCCGCCGCCGCTCCCCCAGAGAATTCACCCCTCCACTTT
15,TRBD1,many,TRBV5-1,TRBJ2-7,CASSRQTGSGYEQYF,TGCGCCAGCAGCCGGCAGACAGGGTCAGGGTACGAGCAGTACTTC
15,TRBD1,many,TRBV28,TRBJ2-2,CASSAPGQGAGELFF,TGTGCCAGCAGTGCTCCGGGACAGGGGGCCGGGGAGCTGTTTTTT
13,NA,many,TRBV11-1,TRBJ1-1,CASSSSGDTEAFF,TGTGCCAGCAGTTCCAGTGGGGACACTGAAGCTTTCTTT
11,NA,many,TRBV5-6,TRBJ2-1,CASSLGREKFF,TGTGCCAGCAGCTTGGGCAGGGAAAAGTTCTTC
15,NA,few,TRBV24-1,TRBJ2-1,CATSDGGGSYNEQFF,TGTGCCACCAGTGATGGGGGCGGCAGCTACAATGAGCAGTTCTTC
15,NA,many,TRBV6-5,TRBJ2-7,CASRGRSGPSYEQYF,TGTGCCAGCAGGGGGCGGTCGGGGCCGTCCTACGAGCAGTACTTC
16,NA,many,TRBV4-1,TRBJ2-3,CASSQASTGSTDTQYF,TGCGCCAGCAGCCAAGCGAGCACAGGGAGCACAGATACGCAGTATTTT
13,NA,many,TRBV15,TRBJ2-1,CATSRDVGDEQFF,TGTGCCACCAGCAGAGATGTGGGCGATGAGCAGTTCTTC
16,NA,many,TRBV7-2,TRBJ1-5,CASSLAWGGLNQPQHF,TGTGCCAGCAGCTTAGCGTGGGGGGGACTCAATCAGCCCCAGCATTTT
15,NA,many,TRBV5-6,TRBJ2-7,CASSLGTGTSYEQYF,TGTGCCAGCAGCTTGGGAACAGGCACATCCTACGAGCAGTACTTC
16,TRBD1,many,TRBV6-5,TRBJ1-6,CASSWTGSSYNSPLHF,TGTGCCAGCAGTTGGACAGGGAGCTCCTATAATTCACCCCTCCACTTT
18,TRBD2,many,TRBV7-2,TRBJ2-1,CASSSAGGRLAGPNEQFF,TGTGCCAGCAGCTCTGCGGGGGGTCGACTAGCGGGGCCGAATGAGCAGTTCTTC
16,TRBD1,NA,TRBV11-2,TRBJ1-4,CASSLDLGQGGEKLFF,TGTGCCAGCAGCTTAGATCTGGGACAGGGAGGTGAAAAACTGTTTTTT
14,NA,many,TRBV20-1,TRBJ1-2,CSARGGQFVNSYTF,TGCAGTGCTAGAGGGGGTCAATTTGTAAATAGCTACACCTTC
14,TRBD1,once,TRBV5-6,TRBJ1-2,CASIPTGGADGYTF,TGTGCCAGCATCCCCACAGGGGGCGCAGATGGCTACACCTTC
23,TRBD1,many,TRBV7-8,TRBJ2-3,CASSNRQGAARALRWRSTDTQYF,TGTGCCAGCAGCAATAGACAGGGGGCTGCGCGGGCCCTCCGGTGGAGAAGCACAGATACGCAGTATTTT
19,NA,NA,TRBV4-2,TRBJ2-3,CAMSPGPRGAGLITDTQYF,TGTGCCATGAGCCCCGGGCCTCGCGGGGCAGGATTAATCACAGATACGCAGTATTTT
14,NA,many,TRBV20-1,TRBJ1-2,CSATRSGGPGGYTF,TGCAGTGCTACCCGATCGGGGGGACCGGGGGGCTACACCTTC
11,NA,many,TRBV28,TRBJ2-1,CASSLNDEQFF,TGTGCCAGCAGTTTAAACGATGAGCAGTTCTTC
15,NA,NA,TRBV3-1,TRBJ2-2,CACCKGRGDAGELFF,TGTGCCTGCTGCAAAGGACGGGGCGACGCCGGGGAGCTGTTTTTT
15,TRBD2,medium-sized,TRBV7-2,TRBJ2-7,CASSLGLGRAYEQYF,TGTGCCAGCAGCTTAGGCCTAGGGAGGGCCTACGAGCAGTACTTC
13,NA,NA,TRBV29-1,TRBJ2-1,CSVEGGAYNEQFF,TGCAGCGTTGAAGGGGGAGCCTACAATGAGCAGTTCTTC
11,NA,NA,TRBV7-9,TRBJ2-7,CASRSLYEQYF,TGTGCCAGCAGATCCCTCTACGAGCAGTACTTC
14,NA,many,TRBV7-9,TRBJ1-3,CASSFESSGNTIYF,TGTGCCAGCAGCTTTGAGAGCTCTGGAAACACCATATATTTT
12,NA,NA,TRBV27,TRBJ2-1,CASSFGGYEQFF,TGTGCCAGCAGTTTCGGAGGGTATGAGCAGTTCTTC